This is a list of T cell receptor beta chains from one sample in a study of regulatory T cells in long-lasting Graves disease. TCRdb independently ran MiXCR on the multiplex PCR reads; one entry per CDR3 protein. Of approximately 500,000 distinct CDR3 sequences in the sample, 20% to 25% are singletons; the top ten hold 7% to 9%. The sample was peripheral blood mononuclear cells (PBMCs), taken when the disease was refractory, from a patient treated with antithyroid drugs. These receptors were obtained from a female donor with Graves disease. Both conserved end residues are part of each CDR3. A D gene is named only where the DNA matches it firmly. Clone size is given for some rows only: seen once, a few or many times, or a class if the clone is expanded.

many,TRBV28,TRBD1,TRBJ1-1,TGTGCCAGCAGTTCCCCCAAGACAGGGCCTGAACCCATGAACACTGAAGCTTTCTTT,CASSSPKTGPEPMNTEAFF
many,TRBV28,-,TRBJ2-7,TGTGCCAGCAGTCGGGATGGGCCGGGGTACGAGCAGTACTTC,CASSRDGPGYEQYF
many,TRBV15,-,TRBJ2-7,TGTGCCACCAGCGTCGCACGGACTCCCTACGAGCAGTACTTC,CATSVARTPYEQYF
few,TRBV12-3/TRBV12-4,TRBD1,TRBJ2-1,TGTGCCAGCAGGGGGACAGGGGGATCCTACAATGAGCAGTTCTTC,CASRGTGGSYNEQFF
few,TRBV15,TRBD1,TRBJ2-7,TGTGCCACCAGCTTCAGGACAGGGCCGATAGTGGGGGAGCAGTACTTC,CATSFRTGPIVGEQYF
-,TRBV6-2/TRBV6-3,-,TRBJ2-7,TGTGCCAGCAGTTCTCACCGAATCTCCTACGAGCAGTACTTC,CASSSHRISYEQYF
few,TRBV19,TRBD2,TRBJ2-1,TGTGCCAGTAGTATAGACGGACTAGCGGGAGCGATCAATGAGCAGTTCTTC,CASSIDGLAGAINEQFF
-,TRBV3-1,-,TRBJ2-2,TGTGCCAGCAGCCAAGAGGGCAGACGAGTTTGGGGCACCGGGGAGCTGTTTTTT,CASSQEGRRVWGTGELFF
-,TRBV11-3,-,TRBJ2-1,TGTGCCAGCAGTTTTACCAGGGACGCCAACAATGAGCAGTTCTTC,CASSFTRDANNEQFF
many,TRBV6-1,-,TRBJ2-2,TGTGCCAGCCTAGGATCGGAGGACACCGGGGAGCTGTTTTTT,CASLGSEDTGELFF
few,TRBV16,-,TRBJ1-6,TGTGCCAGCAGCCAAAAGAATTTAGGGATCACCGATTCACCCCTCCACTTT,CASSQKNLGITDSPLHF
many,TRBV12-3/TRBV12-4,-,TRBJ1-2,TGTGCCAGCAGTCACACGACAGGAGGCTATGGCTACACCTTC,CASSHTTGGYGYTF
-,TRBV5-5,TRBD1,TRBJ1-2,TGTGCCAGCAGCACGGGACAGGCTAACTATGGCTACACCTTC,CASSTGQANYGYTF
-,TRBV7-9,-,TRBJ2-7,TGTGCCAGCAGCCCTGCTGGGGGGGCAACCTACGAGCAGTACTTC,CASSPAGGATYEQYF
many,TRBV10-3,-,TRBJ1-1,TGTGCCATCAGTGGGGACCCGAACACTGAAGCTTTCTTT,CAISGDPNTEAFF
many,TRBV28,TRBD1,TRBJ1-1,TGTGCCAGCAGTCCAAGGACAGGGTTTCTTACTGAAGCTTTCTTT,CASSPRTGFLTEAFF
many,TRBV20-1,-,TRBJ1-1,TGCAGTGCTAATGGACAGGAAGCTTTCTTT,CSANGQEAFF
many,TRBV6-2/TRBV6-3,TRBD2,TRBJ2-7,TGTGCCAGCAATATAAATGGGGCTAGCGGGATCTCGGAGCAGTACTTC,CASNINGASGISEQYF
-,TRBV6-5,TRBD2,TRBJ2-2,TGTGCCAGCAGTTCTAGCGGGAGGGCCGCTGGGGAGCTGTTTTTT,CASSSSGRAAGELFF
-,TRBV12-3/TRBV12-4,-,TRBJ1-1,TGTGCCAGCAGAATAAGGGTTAAGGACACTGAAGCTTTCTTT,CASRIRVKDTEAFF
-,TRBV27,-,TRBJ2-2,TGTGCCAGCAGTTTAGCAGGGATTGAGAACACCGGGGAGCTGTTTTTT,CASSLAGIENTGELFF
many,TRBV7-8,-,TRBJ2-7,TGTGCCAGCAGCTTCATCAGGGCAGGCGACGAGCAGTACTTC,CASSFIRAGDEQYF
-,TRBV4-1,TRBD1,TRBJ2-4,TGCGCCAGCAGCCGTCCGACAGGGGCCCTAGCCAAAAACATTCAGTACTTC,CASSRPTGALAKNIQYF
many,TRBV28,-,TRBJ2-7,TGTGCCAGCAGTTCCCGATTCGGGACGGAATTAACTAAGGCCTACGAGCAGTACTTC,CASSSRFGTELTKAYEQYF
few,TRBV19,-,TRBJ1-2,TGTGCCAGTAGTATAAACACCCGAGATCCTAACTATGGCTACACCTTC,CASSINTRDPNYGYTF
few,TRBV18,-,TRBJ2-5,TGTGCCAGCTCACTACAGGACACTCAAGAGACCCAGTACTTC,CASSLQDTQETQYF
many,TRBV11-3,TRBD2,TRBJ2-7,TGTGCCAGCAGAGCTAGCGGCTACGAGCAGTACTTC,CASRASGYEQYF
many,TRBV15,-,TRBJ1-1,TGTGCCACCAGCAGAGATAGGGAGGTGTACACTGAAGCTTTCTTT,CATSRDREVYTEAFF
-,TRBV29-1,-,TRBJ1-2,TGCAGCGTTGAAGACGACGGATCGTTTAACTATGGCTACACCTTC,CSVEDDGSFNYGYTF
many,TRBV12-3/TRBV12-4,-,TRBJ2-7,TGTGCCAGCAGCACAGGGAGTTTCTACGAGCAGTACTTC,CASSTGSFYEQYF
-,TRBV28,-,TRBJ2-5,TGTGCCAGCCAAGAGGGCGGGATGTTGAAAAAGACCCAGTACTTC,CASQEGGMLKKTQYF
few,TRBV3-1,-,TRBJ1-1,TGTGCCAGCAGCCAAGTAGGGGGGCACACTGAAGCTTTCTTT,CASSQVGGHTEAFF
many,TRBV20-1,-,TRBJ1-1,TGCAGTGCCGCGGCGACGGTGAACACTGAAGCTTTCTTT,CSAAATVNTEAFF
many,TRBV28,-,TRBJ1-5,TGTGCCAGCAGGCGAGGGGCGGGAAGCAATCAGCCCCAGCATTTT,CASRRGAGSNQPQHF
-,TRBV20-1,-,TRBJ1-6,TGCAGTGCTAGTCGGACTGACTCACCCCTCCACTTT,CSASRTDSPLHF
few,TRBV19,TRBD2,TRBJ2-3,TGTGCCAGTAGTCCCACCGGGAGGCGGTCTAGCACAGATACGCAGTATTTT,CASSPTGRRSSTDTQYF
few,TRBV10-3,-,TRBJ1-1,TGTGCCATCAGTGAGAGGCCGGGCAGGAACACTGAAGCTTTCTTT,CAISERPGRNTEAFF
many,TRBV12-3/TRBV12-4,-,TRBJ1-5,TGTGCCAGCCTTTGGGGGGGTAGTAATCAGCCCCAGCATTTT,CASLWGGSNQPQHF
many,TRBV5-1,TRBD1,TRBJ1-4,TGCGCCAGCAGCATCGGGACAGAAAATGAAAAACTGTTTTTT,CASSIGTENEKLFF
many,TRBV6-9,-,TRBJ2-5,TGTGCCAGCAGTTACTTCTTGGGCCAAGAGACCCAGTACTTC,CASSYFLGQETQYF
many,TRBV27,-,TRBJ1-1,TGTGCCAGCAGTTTTAGGGGGGGATGGTTTGAAGCTTTCTTT,CASSFRGGWFEAFF
few,TRBV19,-,TRBJ1-5,TGTGCCAGTAGTACAGGGAGGGGGGACCGTAATCAGCCCCAGCATTTT,CASSTGRGDRNQPQHF
many,TRBV14,-,TRBJ2-5,TGTGCCAGCAGCCAAAGCCAAGAGACCCAGTACTTC,CASSQSQETQYF
-,TRBV6-8,-,TRBJ2-7,TGTGCCAGCAGACCTTATAGGACCATAGCCCCCCACGAGCAGTACTTC,CASRPYRTIAPHEQYF
many,TRBV5-1,-,TRBJ2-2,TGCGCCAGCAGCTTGGTTCCAGGGTACACCGGGGAGCTGTTTTTT,CASSLVPGYTGELFF
-,TRBV7-2,TRBD1,TRBJ1-2,TGTGCCAGCAGCTTCCCAGGACAGGGGGCGCTTGGCTACACCTTC,CASSFPGQGALGYTF
-,TRBV18,TRBD1,TRBJ2-7,TGTGCCAGCTCACCACCGTCGGACAGGGTTGGCCACGAGCAGTACTTC,CASSPPSDRVGHEQYF
-,TRBV6-5,-,TRBJ1-2,TGTGCCAGCAGTTACCTGAGGGGGGGGCTAAGCTATGGCTACACCTTC,CASSYLRGGLSYGYTF
many,TRBV6-1,-,TRBJ2-7,TGTGCCAGCGATATCCAATCAGGGCAGGGCAGGGAGCAGTACTTC,CASDIQSGQGREQYF
many,TRBV6-1,-,TRBJ1-2,TGTGCCAGCAGTGACGAGGGCGACTACACCTTC,CASSDEGDYTF
-,TRBV30,-,TRBJ2-7,TGTGCCTGGAGTTTAGGAGCTTTTCTGGGTCTACGCTTC,CAWSLGAFLGLRF